The clone carrying this T cell receptor beta chain was recorded only once. The sample comes from a study of blood T cell repertoires in COVID-19. Study-wide context: Samples of COVID-19 (acute and convalescent) were obtained from the United States, Italy and Spain.

The CDR3 consists of 14 residues. Per the authors' pipeline: Amplified reference gene primers provided the basis for estimating nucleated cell counts. TCRdb's copy holds only in-frame clones and misses some; the assay was immunoSEQ multiplex PCR. V and J calls plus clone size are reproduced from that table; the DNA served to infer D and trimming. Of 140,000 to 150,000 clones listed, less than 90% are singletons. Specimen: PBMCs or T cells enriched from blood (not recorded which). The clonotype comes from a woman aged 45-65 years who had been exposed to COVID-19. The chain employs TRBV21-1 and TRBJ1-6. TRBV21-1 is assigned pseudogene status. CDR3 DNA sequence: TGTGCCCAAAGGGCGGGACTGCTTAATTCACCCCTCCACTTT. Translating gives CAQRAGLLNSPLHF.